These T cell receptor beta chains were read from a single sample in a study of T cells in Graves' hyperthyroidism and ophthalmopathy. TCRdb independently ran MiXCR on the multiplex PCR reads; one entry per CDR3 protein. The data contain about 330,000 distinct CDR3 sequences, approximately 13% of them seen just once; the ten biggest clones take up approximately 35%. Input material: blood. The source of these receptors is a woman between 40 and 50 years old with Graves' ophthalmopathy. Both conserved end residues are part of each CDR3. D genes are given only for firm matches. Only some rows state a clone size, as once, few, many or a class for expanded clones.

clone_size: many
d_call: NA
v_call: TRBV6-1
j_call: TRBJ1-4
cdr3_aa: CASSKRGGVEKLFF
cdr3_nt: TGTGCCAGCAGTAAAAGAGGGGGTGTTGAAAAACTGTTTTTT

clone_size: many
d_call: NA
v_call: TRBV6-1
j_call: TRBJ2-3
cdr3_aa: CASSSSGGTDTQYF
cdr3_nt: TGTGCCAGCAGTTCCTCCGGGGGTACAGATACGCAGTATTTT

clone_size: many
d_call: TRBD1
v_call: TRBV20-1
j_call: TRBJ2-3
cdr3_aa: CSTPGTGGSDTQYF
cdr3_nt: TGCAGTACCCCCGGGACAGGCGGGTCAGATACGCAGTATTTT

clone_size: few
d_call: TRBD2
v_call: TRBV9
j_call: TRBJ2-1
cdr3_aa: CASSVFLREGQNEQFF
cdr3_nt: TGTGCCAGCAGCGTTTTTTTGCGGGAGGGCCAAAATGAGCAGTTCTTC

clone_size: many
d_call: TRBD2
v_call: TRBV12-3/TRBV12-4
j_call: TRBJ2-1
cdr3_aa: CASSFVLAGSNEQFF
cdr3_nt: TGTGCCAGCAGTTTCGTGCTAGCGGGGAGTAATGAGCAGTTCTTC

clone_size: NA
d_call: NA
v_call: TRBV18
j_call: TRBJ2-3
cdr3_aa: CASSPQSGLSTDTQYF
cdr3_nt: TGTGCCAGCTCACCGCAGTCAGGGTTGAGCACAGATACGCAGTATTTT

clone_size: NA
d_call: NA
v_call: TRBV14
j_call: TRBJ1-3
cdr3_aa: CASSQRGLTGNTIYF
cdr3_nt: TGTGCCAGCAGCCAGAGGGGACTCACTGGAAACACCATATATTTT

clone_size: many
d_call: NA
v_call: TRBV7-9
j_call: TRBJ2-7
cdr3_aa: CASSTRTAGWWEQYF
cdr3_nt: TGTGCCAGCAGCACCAGGACAGCCGGATGGTGGGAGCAGTACTTC

clone_size: few
d_call: NA
v_call: TRBV28
j_call: TRBJ1-1
cdr3_aa: CASRRRQGNEAFF
cdr3_nt: TGTGCCAGCAGAAGAAGACAAGGGAATGAAGCTTTCTTT

clone_size: many
d_call: NA
v_call: TRBV6-1
j_call: TRBJ1-5
cdr3_aa: CASSEWGARQPQHF
cdr3_nt: TGTGCCAGCAGTGAGTGGGGGGCTAGGCAGCCCCAGCATTTT

clone_size: few
d_call: TRBD1
v_call: TRBV20-1
j_call: TRBJ1-5
cdr3_aa: CSARARTGGRNQPQHF
cdr3_nt: TGCAGTGCTAGAGCCCGGACAGGGGGCCGCAATCAGCCCCAGCATTTT

clone_size: few
d_call: TRBD1
v_call: TRBV28
j_call: TRBJ2-1
cdr3_aa: CTSSLGQGARDNEQFF
cdr3_nt: TGTACCAGCAGTTTAGGACAGGGGGCTCGAGACAATGAGCAGTTCTTC

clone_size: NA
d_call: NA
v_call: TRBV19
j_call: TRBJ1-6
cdr3_aa: CASTAPGRGPSPLHF
cdr3_nt: TGTGCCAGTACTGCTCCCGGGCGAGGGCCTTCACCCCTCCACTTT

clone_size: NA
d_call: NA
v_call: TRBV18
j_call: TRBJ2-3
cdr3_aa: CASSPPTSPDTQYF
cdr3_nt: TGTGCCAGCTCACCACCGACTTCCCCAGATACGCAGTATTTT

clone_size: NA
d_call: TRBD2
v_call: TRBV10-3
j_call: TRBJ2-7
cdr3_aa: CAISWTSGDSYEQYF
cdr3_nt: TGTGCCATCAGCTGGACTAGCGGGGACTCCTACGAGCAGTACTTC

clone_size: NA
d_call: NA
v_call: TRBV18
j_call: TRBJ2-5
cdr3_aa: CASSPPGPRETQYF
cdr3_nt: TGTGCCAGCTCACCTCCGGGACCTCGCGAGACCCAGTACTTC

clone_size: many
d_call: TRBD2
v_call: TRBV20-1
j_call: TRBJ2-1
cdr3_aa: CSARVYSGGPPNEQFF
cdr3_nt: TGCAGTGCTAGAGTATATAGCGGGGGGCCACCCAATGAGCAGTTCTTC

clone_size: many
d_call: NA
v_call: TRBV12-3/TRBV12-4
j_call: TRBJ1-4
cdr3_aa: CASTPSGSRAANEKLFF
cdr3_nt: TGTGCCAGCACTCCCTCCGGTTCCAGAGCAGCTAATGAAAAACTGTTTTTT

clone_size: NA
d_call: TRBD1
v_call: TRBV10-2
j_call: TRBJ1-2
cdr3_aa: CASSRQGSLDGYTF
cdr3_nt: TGCGCCAGCAGTCGACAGGGGAGTCTGGATGGCTACACCTTC

clone_size: few
d_call: TRBD2
v_call: TRBV9
j_call: TRBJ2-1
cdr3_aa: CASSVEAGGPYEQFF
cdr3_nt: TGTGCCAGCAGCGTAGAGGCGGGGGGGCCGTATGAGCAGTTCTTC

clone_size: many
d_call: NA
v_call: TRBV7-8
j_call: TRBJ2-5
cdr3_aa: CASSFSRLADKYF
cdr3_nt: TGTGCCAGCAGCTTTTCCAGATTAGCTGATAAGTACTTC

clone_size: NA
d_call: TRBD2
v_call: TRBV5-6
j_call: TRBJ2-2
cdr3_aa: CASSLGAGDTGELFF
cdr3_nt: TGTGCCAGCAGCTTGGGGGCGGGGGACACCGGGGAGCTGTTTTTT

clone_size: many
d_call: NA
v_call: TRBV3-1
j_call: TRBJ1-4
cdr3_aa: CASSQGTRSTNEKLFF
cdr3_nt: TGTGCCAGCAGCCAAGGGACACGATCAACTAATGAAAAACTGTTTTTT

clone_size: NA
d_call: NA
v_call: TRBV18
j_call: TRBJ1-1
cdr3_aa: CASSPTIYDPEAFF
cdr3_nt: TGTGCCAGCTCTCCCACGATATATGACCCTGAAGCTTTCTTT

clone_size: NA
d_call: TRBD1
v_call: TRBV10-3
j_call: TRBJ1-4
cdr3_aa: CAISAPPGGDDEKLFF
cdr3_nt: TGTGCCATCAGTGCCCCACCAGGGGGTGACGATGAAAAACTGTTTTTT

clone_size: many
d_call: TRBD2
v_call: TRBV7-9
j_call: TRBJ2-2
cdr3_aa: CASSRSAAGGNTGELFF
cdr3_nt: TGTGCCAGCAGCCGAAGCGCGGCGGGGGGGAACACCGGGGAGCTGTTTTTT

clone_size: few
d_call: NA
v_call: TRBV11-2
j_call: TRBJ2-7
cdr3_aa: CASSRRGGVYEQYF
cdr3_nt: TGTGCCAGCAGCCGCAGAGGAGGGGTCTACGAGCAGTACTTC

clone_size: many
d_call: NA
v_call: TRBV3-1
j_call: TRBJ2-5
cdr3_aa: CASSPIGGITQETQYF
cdr3_nt: TGTGCCAGCAGCCCAATCGGAGGGATAACCCAAGAGACCCAGTACTTC

clone_size: many
d_call: NA
v_call: TRBV2
j_call: TRBJ2-1
cdr3_aa: CASSAERSLFF
cdr3_nt: TGTGCCAGCAGTGCTGAAAGGAGTCTGTTCTTC

clone_size: many
d_call: NA
v_call: TRBV19
j_call: TRBJ2-2
cdr3_aa: CASSMSGDPGPGELFF
cdr3_nt: TGTGCCAGTAGTATGTCTGGGGACCCAGGGCCCGGGGAGCTGTTTTTT

clone_size: few
d_call: TRBD1
v_call: TRBV7-2
j_call: TRBJ2-2
cdr3_aa: CASSPRPGDRLYTGELFF
cdr3_nt: TGTGCCAGCAGCCCACGCCCCGGGGACAGGCTCTACACCGGGGAGCTGTTTTTT

clone_size: many
d_call: TRBD2
v_call: TRBV28
j_call: TRBJ2-1
cdr3_aa: CASSSVTGSGLAGGAEQFF
cdr3_nt: TGTGCCAGCAGTTCGGTGACAGGTTCGGGACTAGCGGGAGGCGCGGAGCAGTTCTTC

clone_size: NA
d_call: NA
v_call: TRBV19
j_call: TRBJ1-1
cdr3_aa: CASSIGRAVTEAFF
cdr3_nt: TGTGCCAGTAGTATAGGGAGGGCTGTCACTGAAGCTTTCTTT

clone_size: many
d_call: TRBD1
v_call: TRBV7-9
j_call: TRBJ2-5
cdr3_aa: CASSLAWDRGGETQYF
cdr3_nt: TGTGCCAGCAGCTTAGCGTGGGACAGGGGCGGTGAGACCCAGTACTTC

clone_size: many
d_call: TRBD2
v_call: TRBV20-1
j_call: TRBJ2-7
cdr3_aa: CSAPSSSGSYEQYF
cdr3_nt: TGCAGTGCCCCTTCTTCTAGCGGGTCCTACGAGCAGTACTTC

clone_size: NA
d_call: TRBD1
v_call: TRBV7-9
j_call: TRBJ1-1
cdr3_aa: CASSRRTGLNTEAFF
cdr3_nt: TGTGCCAGCAGCCGCCGGACAGGCTTGAACACTGAAGCTTTCTTT

clone_size: many
d_call: NA
v_call: TRBV20-1
j_call: TRBJ2-1
cdr3_aa: CSASEPSYNEQFF
cdr3_nt: TGCAGTGCTAGCGAGCCGTCCTACAATGAGCAGTTCTTC

clone_size: NA
d_call: TRBD1
v_call: TRBV19
j_call: TRBJ1-1
cdr3_aa: CASRTGQGAASNTEAFF
cdr3_nt: TGTGCCAGTAGAACCGGACAGGGGGCGGCTTCGAACACTGAAGCTTTCTTT

clone_size: NA
d_call: NA
v_call: TRBV7-2
j_call: TRBJ1-3
cdr3_aa: CASSFPAGTSGNTIYF
cdr3_nt: TGTGCCAGCAGCTTTCCTGCGGGCACCTCTGGAAACACCATATATTTT

clone_size: many
d_call: NA
v_call: TRBV6-1
j_call: TRBJ2-3
cdr3_aa: CASSEAPYPTADTQYF
cdr3_nt: TGTGCCAGCAGTGAAGCGCCATACCCGACGGCAGATACGCAGTATTTT

clone_size: many
d_call: NA
v_call: TRBV14
j_call: TRBJ1-2
cdr3_aa: CASSHQPGVKGGYTF
cdr3_nt: TGTGCCAGCAGCCATCAGCCAGGGGTTAAAGGTGGCTACACCTTC

clone_size: few
d_call: NA
v_call: TRBV19
j_call: TRBJ2-4
cdr3_aa: CASSTDSRGAKNIQYF
cdr3_nt: TGTGCCAGTAGTACGGACAGTCGTGGGGCCAAAAACATTCAGTACTTC

clone_size: few
d_call: NA
v_call: TRBV29-1
j_call: TRBJ2-4
cdr3_aa: CSAHGLAKNIQYF
cdr3_nt: TGCAGCGCGCACGGGTTAGCCAAAAACATTCAGTACTTC

clone_size: many
d_call: NA
v_call: TRBV27
j_call: TRBJ2-7
cdr3_aa: CASSQGGREQYF
cdr3_nt: TGTGCCAGCAGTCAGGGGGGGCGCGAGCAGTACTTC

clone_size: NA
d_call: NA
v_call: TRBV10-2
j_call: TRBJ1-4
cdr3_aa: CVSSERASNEKLLF
cdr3_nt: TGCGTCAGCAGTGAAAGGGCGTCGAATGAAAAACTGCTTTTT